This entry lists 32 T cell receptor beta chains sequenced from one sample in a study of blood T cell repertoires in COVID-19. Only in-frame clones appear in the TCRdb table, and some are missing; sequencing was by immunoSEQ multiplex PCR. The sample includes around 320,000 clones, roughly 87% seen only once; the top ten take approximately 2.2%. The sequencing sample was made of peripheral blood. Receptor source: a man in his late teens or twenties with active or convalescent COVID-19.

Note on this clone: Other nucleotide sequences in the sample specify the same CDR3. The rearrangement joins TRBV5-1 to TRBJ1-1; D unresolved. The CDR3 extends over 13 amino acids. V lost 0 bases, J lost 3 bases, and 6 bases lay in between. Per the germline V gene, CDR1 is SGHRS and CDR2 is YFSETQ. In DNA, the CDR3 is TGCGCCAGCAGCTTGGCCGGGGACACTGAAGCTTTCTTT. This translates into CASSLAGDTEAFF.

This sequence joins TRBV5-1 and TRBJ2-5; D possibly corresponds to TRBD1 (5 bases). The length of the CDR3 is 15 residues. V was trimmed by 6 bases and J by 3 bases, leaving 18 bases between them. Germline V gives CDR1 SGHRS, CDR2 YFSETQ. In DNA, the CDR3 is TGCGCCAGCAAGAGATCCTTCAGGGTTAAAGAGACCCAGTACTTC. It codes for CASKRSFRVKETQYF.

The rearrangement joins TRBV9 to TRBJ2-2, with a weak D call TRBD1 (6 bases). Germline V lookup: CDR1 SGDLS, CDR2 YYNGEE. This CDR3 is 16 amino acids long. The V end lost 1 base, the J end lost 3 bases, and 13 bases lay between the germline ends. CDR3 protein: CASSVQDRPYTGELFF. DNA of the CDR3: TGTGCCAGCAGCGTACAAGACAGGCCATACACCGGGGAGCTGTTTTTT.

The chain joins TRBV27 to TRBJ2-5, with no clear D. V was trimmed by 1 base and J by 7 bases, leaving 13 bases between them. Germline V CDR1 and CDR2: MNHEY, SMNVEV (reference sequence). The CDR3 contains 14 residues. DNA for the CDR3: TGTGCCAGCAGTTTATATGCATCTAGTGGGACCCAGTACTTC. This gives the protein CASSLYASSGTQYF.

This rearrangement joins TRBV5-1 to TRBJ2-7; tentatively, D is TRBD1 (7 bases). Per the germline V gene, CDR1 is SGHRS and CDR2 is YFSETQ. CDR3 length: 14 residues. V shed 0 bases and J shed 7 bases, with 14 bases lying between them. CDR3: CASSLERRGHEQYF. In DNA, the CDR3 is TGCGCCAGCAGCTTGGAACGGAGGGGGCATGAGCAGTACTTC.

This CDR3 reads CSVLEDYGYTF. CDR3 DNA: TGCAGCGTTCTGGAGGACTATGGCTACACCTTC. The V call is TRBV29-1, the J call TRBJ1-2, with D unresolved. CDR1 SQVTM and CDR2 ANQGSEA come from the germline V gene. The ends were cut back, 5 bases at V and 3 bases at J, with 7 bases in the middle. This CDR3 contains 11 residues.

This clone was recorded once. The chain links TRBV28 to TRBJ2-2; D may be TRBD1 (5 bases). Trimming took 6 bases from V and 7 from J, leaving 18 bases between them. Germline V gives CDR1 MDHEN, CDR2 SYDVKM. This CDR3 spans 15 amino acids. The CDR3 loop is CASRPLLERGGELFF. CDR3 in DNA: TGTGCCAGCAGACCCTTACTGGAAAGGGGCGGGGAGCTGTTTTTT.

The CDR3 protein is CASSQESPDRDTEAFF. As DNA, the CDR3 is TGCGCCAGCAGCCAAGAAAGCCCGGACAGAGACACTGAAGCTTTCTTT. V gene TRBV4-1 combines with J gene TRBJ1-1; a possible D gene is TRBD1 (6 bases). The ends were cut back, 0 bases at V and 3 bases at J, with 14 bases in the middle. In germline, CDR1 is MGHRA, CDR2 YSYEKL. The CDR3 extends over 16 amino acids.

In DNA form, the CDR3 reads TGCGCCAGCAGCCGACAACGGGGGAGCACTGAAGCTTTCTTT. This encodes CASSRQRGSTEAFF. The chain is built from TRBV4-1 and TRBJ1-1; tentative D call: TRBD1 (5 bases). V lost 4 bases, J lost 4 bases, and 13 bases lay in between. The CDR3 consists of 14 residues. Germline-derived CDR1 and CDR2 are MGHRA and YSYEKL.

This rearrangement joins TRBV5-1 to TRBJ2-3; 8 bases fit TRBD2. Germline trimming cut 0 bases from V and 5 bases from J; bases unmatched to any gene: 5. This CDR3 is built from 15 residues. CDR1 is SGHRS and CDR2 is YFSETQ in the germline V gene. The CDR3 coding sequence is TGCGCCAGCAGCTTGGTCGGGAGGGCCTTAGATACGCAGTATTTT. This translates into CASSLVGRALDTQYF.

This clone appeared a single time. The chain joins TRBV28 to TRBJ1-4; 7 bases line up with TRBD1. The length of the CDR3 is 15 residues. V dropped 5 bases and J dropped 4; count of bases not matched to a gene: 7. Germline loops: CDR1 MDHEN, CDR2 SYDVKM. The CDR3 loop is CASSPGTANNEKLFF. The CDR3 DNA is TGTGCCAGCAGTCCGGGGACAGCTAATAATGAAAAACTGTTTTTT. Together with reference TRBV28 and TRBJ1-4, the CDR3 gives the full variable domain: DVKVTQSSRYLVKRTGEKVFLECVQDMDHENMFWYRQDPGLGLRLIYFSYDVKMKEKGDIPEGYSVSREKKERFSLILESASTNQTSMYLCASSPGTANNEKLFFGSGTQLSVL.

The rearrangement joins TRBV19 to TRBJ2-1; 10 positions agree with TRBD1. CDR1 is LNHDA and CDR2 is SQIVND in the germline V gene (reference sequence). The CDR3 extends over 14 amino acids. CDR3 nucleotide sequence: TGTGCTTGCGGCGGGACAGGGGTCTACAATGAGCAGTTCTTC. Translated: CACGGTGVYNEQFF.

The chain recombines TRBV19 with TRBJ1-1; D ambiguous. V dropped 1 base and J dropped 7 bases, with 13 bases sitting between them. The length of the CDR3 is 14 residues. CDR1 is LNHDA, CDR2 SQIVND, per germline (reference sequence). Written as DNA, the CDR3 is TGTGCCAGTAGTATAGTTGGCGGAAAAGATGAAGCTTTCTTT. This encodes CASSIVGGKDEAFF. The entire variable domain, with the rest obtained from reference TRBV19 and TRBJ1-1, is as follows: DGGITQSPKYLFRKEGQNVTLSCEQNLNHDAMYWYRQDPGQGLRLIYYSQIVNDFQKGDIAEGYSVSREKKESFPLTVTSAQKNPTAFYLCASSIVGGKDEAFFGQGTRLTVV.

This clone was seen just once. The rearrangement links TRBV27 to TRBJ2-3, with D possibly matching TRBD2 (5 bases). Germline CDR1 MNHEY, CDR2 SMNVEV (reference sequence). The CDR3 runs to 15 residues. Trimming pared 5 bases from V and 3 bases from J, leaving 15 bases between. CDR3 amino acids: CASSLRALGTDTQYF. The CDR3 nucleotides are TGTGCCAGCAGTCTGCGGGCCCTAGGGACAGATACGCAGTATTTT.

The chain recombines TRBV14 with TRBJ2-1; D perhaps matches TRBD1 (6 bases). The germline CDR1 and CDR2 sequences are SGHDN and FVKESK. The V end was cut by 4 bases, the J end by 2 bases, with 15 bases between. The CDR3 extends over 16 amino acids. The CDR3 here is CASSRRIGQPYNEQFF. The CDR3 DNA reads TGTGCCAGCAGCCGAAGAATTGGACAGCCCTACAATGAGCAGTTCTTC.

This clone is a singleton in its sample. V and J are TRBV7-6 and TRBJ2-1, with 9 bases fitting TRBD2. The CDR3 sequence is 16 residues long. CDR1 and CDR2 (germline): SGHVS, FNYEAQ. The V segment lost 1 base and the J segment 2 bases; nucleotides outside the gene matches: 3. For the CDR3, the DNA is TGTGCCAGCAGCTTAGTAGCGGGAGTAGCCTACAATGAGCAGTTCTTC. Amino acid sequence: CASSLVAGVAYNEQFF.

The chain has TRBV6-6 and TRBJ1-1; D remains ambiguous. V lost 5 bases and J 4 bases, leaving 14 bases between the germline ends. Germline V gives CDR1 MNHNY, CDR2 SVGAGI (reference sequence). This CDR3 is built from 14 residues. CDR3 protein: CASSTRGGSTEAFF. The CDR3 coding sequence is TGTGCCAGCAGTACCCGTGGAGGGAGCACTGAAGCTTTCTTT.

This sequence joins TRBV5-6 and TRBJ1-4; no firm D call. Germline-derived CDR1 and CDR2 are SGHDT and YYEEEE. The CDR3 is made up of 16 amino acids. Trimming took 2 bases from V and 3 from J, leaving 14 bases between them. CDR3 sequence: CASSFGYEGANEKLFF. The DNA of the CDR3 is TGTGCCAGCAGCTTTGGATACGAGGGAGCTAATGAAAAACTGTTTTTT.

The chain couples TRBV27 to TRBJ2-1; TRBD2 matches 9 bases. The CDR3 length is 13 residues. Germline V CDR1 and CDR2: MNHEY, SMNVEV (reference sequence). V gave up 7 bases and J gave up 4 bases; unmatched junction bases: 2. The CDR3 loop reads CASKLAGYNEQFF. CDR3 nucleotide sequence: TGTGCCAGCAAGCTAGCGGGGTACAATGAGCAGTTCTTC.

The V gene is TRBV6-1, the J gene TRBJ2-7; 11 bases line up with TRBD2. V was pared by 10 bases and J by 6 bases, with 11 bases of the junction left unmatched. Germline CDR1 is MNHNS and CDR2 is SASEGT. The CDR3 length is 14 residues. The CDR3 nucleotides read TGTGCCACGAAAAAAACTAGCGGGAGTACCGAGCAGTACTTC. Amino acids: CATKKTSGSTEQYF.

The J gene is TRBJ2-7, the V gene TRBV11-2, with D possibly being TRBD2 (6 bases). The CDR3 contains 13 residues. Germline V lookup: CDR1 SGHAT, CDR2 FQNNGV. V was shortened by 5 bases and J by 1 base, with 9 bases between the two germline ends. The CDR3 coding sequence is TGTGCCAGCAGCATCGGGACTTCCTACGAGCAGTACTTC. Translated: CASSIGTSYEQYF.

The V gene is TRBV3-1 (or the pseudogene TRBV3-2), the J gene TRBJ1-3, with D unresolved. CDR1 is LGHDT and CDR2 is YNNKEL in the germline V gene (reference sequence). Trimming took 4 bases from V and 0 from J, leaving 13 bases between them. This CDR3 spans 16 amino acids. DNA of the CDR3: TGTGCCAGCAGCCCCGTTTGGGAGAGCTCTGGAAACACCATATATTTT. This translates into CASSPVWESSGNTIYF.

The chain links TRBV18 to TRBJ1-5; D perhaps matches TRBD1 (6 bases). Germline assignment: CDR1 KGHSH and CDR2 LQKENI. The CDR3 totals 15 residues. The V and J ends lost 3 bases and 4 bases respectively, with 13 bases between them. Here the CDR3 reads CASSPEQGNNQPQHF. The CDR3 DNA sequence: TGTGCCAGCTCACCGGAACAGGGAAATAATCAGCCCCAGCATTTT. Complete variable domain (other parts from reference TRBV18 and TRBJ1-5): NAGVMQNPRHLVRRRGQEARLRCSPMKGHSHVYWYRQLPEEGLKFMVYLQKENIIDESGMPKERFSAEFPKEGPSILRIQQVVRGDSAAYFCASSPEQGNNQPQHFGDGTRLSIL.

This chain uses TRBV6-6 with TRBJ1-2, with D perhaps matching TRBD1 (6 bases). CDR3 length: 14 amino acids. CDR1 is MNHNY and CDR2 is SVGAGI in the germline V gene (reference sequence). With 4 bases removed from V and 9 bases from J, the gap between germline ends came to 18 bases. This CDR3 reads CASSSGQPFTSYTF. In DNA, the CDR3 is TGTGCCAGCAGTTCCGGACAGCCATTCACAAGCTACACCTTC.

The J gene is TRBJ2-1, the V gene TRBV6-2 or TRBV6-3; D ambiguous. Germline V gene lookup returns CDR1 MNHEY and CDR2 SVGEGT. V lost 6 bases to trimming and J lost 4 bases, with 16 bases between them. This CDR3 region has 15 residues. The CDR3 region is CASSRRSTLYNEQFF. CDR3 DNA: TGTGCCAGCAGCCGCAGGTCGACATTATACAATGAGCAGTTCTTC.

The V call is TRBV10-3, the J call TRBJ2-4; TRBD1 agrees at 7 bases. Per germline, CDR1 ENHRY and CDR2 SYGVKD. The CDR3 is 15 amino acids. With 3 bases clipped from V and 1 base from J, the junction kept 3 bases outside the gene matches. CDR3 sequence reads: CAISDPDRAKNIQYF. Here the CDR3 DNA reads TGTGCCATCAGTGATCCGGACAGGGCCAAAAACATTCAGTACTTC.

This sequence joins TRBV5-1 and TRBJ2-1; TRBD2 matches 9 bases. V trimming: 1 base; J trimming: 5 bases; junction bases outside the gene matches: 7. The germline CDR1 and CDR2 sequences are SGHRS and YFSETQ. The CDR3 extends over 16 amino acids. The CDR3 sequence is CASSLRAGGPNNEQFF. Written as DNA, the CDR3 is TGCGCCAGCAGCTTGCGAGCGGGAGGCCCGAACAATGAGCAGTTCTTC.

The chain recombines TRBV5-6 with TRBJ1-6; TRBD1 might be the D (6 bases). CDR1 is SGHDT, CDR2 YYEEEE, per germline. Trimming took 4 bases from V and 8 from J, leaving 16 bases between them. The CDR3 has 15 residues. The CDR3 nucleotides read TGTGCCAGCAGCCGTACAGGGAGTGGACATTCACCCCTCCACTTT. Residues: CASSRTGSGHSPLHF.

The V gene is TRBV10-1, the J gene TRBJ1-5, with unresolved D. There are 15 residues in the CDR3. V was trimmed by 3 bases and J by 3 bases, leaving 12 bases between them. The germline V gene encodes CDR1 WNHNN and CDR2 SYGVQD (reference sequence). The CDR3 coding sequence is TGCGCCAGCAGTGATGTCCACTCCCTCAATCAGCCCCAGCATTTT. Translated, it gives CASSDVHSLNQPQHF.

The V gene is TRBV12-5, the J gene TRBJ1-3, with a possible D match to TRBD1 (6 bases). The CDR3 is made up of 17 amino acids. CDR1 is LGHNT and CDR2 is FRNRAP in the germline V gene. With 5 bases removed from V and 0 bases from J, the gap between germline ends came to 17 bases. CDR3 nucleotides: TGTGCTAGTGGTCCCCGGGGGGCAGGGTTCTCTGGAAACACCATATATTTT. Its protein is CASGPRGAGFSGNTIYF. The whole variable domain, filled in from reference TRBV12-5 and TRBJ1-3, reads DARVTQTPRHKVTEMGQEVTMRCQPILGHNTVFWYRQTMMQGLELLAYFRNRAPLDDSGMPKDRFSAEMPDATLATLKIQPSEPRDSAVYFCASGPRGAGFSGNTIYFGEGSWLTVV.

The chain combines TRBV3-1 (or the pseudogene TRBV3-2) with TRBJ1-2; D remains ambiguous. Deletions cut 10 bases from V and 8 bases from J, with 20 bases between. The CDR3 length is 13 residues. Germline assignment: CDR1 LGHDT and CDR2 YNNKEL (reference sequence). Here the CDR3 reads CATREITGSGYTF. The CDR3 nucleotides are TGTGCCACACGGGAGATCACCGGGAGCGGCTACACCTTC.

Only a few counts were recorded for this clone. The CDR3 region has the DNA TGTGCCAGCAGCTTAGTCCGGGACAGAGGCACAGATACGCAGTATTTT. It specifies CASSLVRDRGTDTQYF. This chain joins TRBV7-9 and TRBJ2-3; 7 nucleotides align to TRBD1. CDR3 length: 16 amino acids. Germline assignment: CDR1 SEHNR and CDR2 FQNEAQ (reference sequence). V dropped 1 base and J dropped 1; count of bases not matched to a gene: 5. Full variable domain (remainder filled in from reference TRBV7-9 and TRBJ2-3): DTGVSQNPRHKITKRGQNVTFRCDPISEHNRLYWYRQTLGQGPEFLTYFQNEAQLEKSRLLSDRFSAERPKGSFSTLEIQRTEQGDSAMYLCASSLVRDRGTDTQYFGPGTRLTVL.